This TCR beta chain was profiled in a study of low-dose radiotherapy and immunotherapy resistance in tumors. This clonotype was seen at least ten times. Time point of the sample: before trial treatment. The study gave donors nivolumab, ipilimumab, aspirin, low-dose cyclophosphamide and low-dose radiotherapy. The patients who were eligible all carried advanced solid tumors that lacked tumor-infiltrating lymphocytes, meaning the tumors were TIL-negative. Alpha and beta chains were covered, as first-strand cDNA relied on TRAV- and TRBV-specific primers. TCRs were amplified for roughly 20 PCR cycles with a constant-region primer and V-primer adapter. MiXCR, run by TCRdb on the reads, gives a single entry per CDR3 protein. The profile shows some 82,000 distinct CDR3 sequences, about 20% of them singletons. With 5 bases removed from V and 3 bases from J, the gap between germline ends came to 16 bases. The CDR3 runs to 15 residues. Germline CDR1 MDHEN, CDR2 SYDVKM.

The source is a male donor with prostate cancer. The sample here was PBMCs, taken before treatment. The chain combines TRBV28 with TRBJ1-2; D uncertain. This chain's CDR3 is CASSISLGQDYGYTF. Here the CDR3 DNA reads TGTGCCAGCAGTATCTCACTAGGGCAAGACTATGGCTACACCTTC.